One T cell receptor beta chain is described in this entry. Its antigen is currently unknown. The germline CDR1 and CDR2 sequences are MNHEY and SVGEGT. This CDR3 region has 14 residues. Trimming removed 6 bases at V and 5 bases at J, with 14 bases between. The sample comes from a study of response to subunit inactivated influenza vaccine. Regarding the study as a whole: New T cells are recruited in small numbers by each seasonal influenza vaccination, according to the authors' suggestion.

TCRdb ran MiXCR on the RT-PCR reads and lists one entry per CDR3 protein. The repertoire holds hundreds of thousands of distinct CDR3 sequences, with about 15% as singletons. This sequence was found in a middle-aged man who received an inactivated influenza vaccine. The gene calls are TRBV6-2 or TRBV6-3 and TRBJ2-1; unclear D gene. This specimen consisted of PBMCs from blood, obtained 11 to 12 days after vaccination. The CDR3 sequence is CASSHTYWDNEQFF. CDR3 nucleotide sequence: TGTGCCAGCAGCCACACATACTGGGACAATGAGCAGTTCTTC.